The clone carrying this T cell receptor (beta chain) has just a few counts. Source study methods: Reference gene primers were amplified, and this amplification served to estimate nucleated cell counts. Profiling relied on immunoSEQ multiplex PCR, and the TCRdb table lists in-frame clones only, not all of them. The D gene and trimming were derived from the DNA, and the V and J assignments and clone size from that table. The sample yields fewer than 45,000 clones, approximately 88% seen once. The CDR3 is 12 residues long. Trimming stripped 3 bases from V and 11 bases from J, with 13 bases between. Germline V gene sequence: CDR1 MDHEN, CDR2 SYDVKM. The data were obtained in a study of blood T cell repertoires in COVID-19. Across the study: Acute and convalescent COVID-19 samples came from the United States, Italy and Spain. The analysed material was cDNA or gDNA that came from T cells, B-cell-depleted T cells, or PBMCs.

The gene calls are TRBV28 and TRBJ1-1, with unresolved D. The source material was peripheral blood. The clonotype comes from a middle-aged woman with acute or convalescent COVID-19. CDR3 in amino acids: CASSFEAEVAFF. Here the CDR3 DNA reads TGTGCCAGCAGTTTTGAAGCGGAGGTGGCTTTCTTT.